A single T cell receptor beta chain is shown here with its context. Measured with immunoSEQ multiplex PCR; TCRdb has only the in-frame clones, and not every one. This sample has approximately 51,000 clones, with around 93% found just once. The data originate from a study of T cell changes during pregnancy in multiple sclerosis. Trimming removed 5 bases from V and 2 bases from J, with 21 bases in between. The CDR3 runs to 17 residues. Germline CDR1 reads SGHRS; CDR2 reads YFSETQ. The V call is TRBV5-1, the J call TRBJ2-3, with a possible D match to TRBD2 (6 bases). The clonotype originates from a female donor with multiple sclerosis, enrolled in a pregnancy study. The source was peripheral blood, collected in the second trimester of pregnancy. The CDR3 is CASSLNSGPVTTDTQYF. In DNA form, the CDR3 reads TGCGCCAGCAGTTTGAATAGCGGCCCCGTGACCACAGATACGCAGTATTTT.